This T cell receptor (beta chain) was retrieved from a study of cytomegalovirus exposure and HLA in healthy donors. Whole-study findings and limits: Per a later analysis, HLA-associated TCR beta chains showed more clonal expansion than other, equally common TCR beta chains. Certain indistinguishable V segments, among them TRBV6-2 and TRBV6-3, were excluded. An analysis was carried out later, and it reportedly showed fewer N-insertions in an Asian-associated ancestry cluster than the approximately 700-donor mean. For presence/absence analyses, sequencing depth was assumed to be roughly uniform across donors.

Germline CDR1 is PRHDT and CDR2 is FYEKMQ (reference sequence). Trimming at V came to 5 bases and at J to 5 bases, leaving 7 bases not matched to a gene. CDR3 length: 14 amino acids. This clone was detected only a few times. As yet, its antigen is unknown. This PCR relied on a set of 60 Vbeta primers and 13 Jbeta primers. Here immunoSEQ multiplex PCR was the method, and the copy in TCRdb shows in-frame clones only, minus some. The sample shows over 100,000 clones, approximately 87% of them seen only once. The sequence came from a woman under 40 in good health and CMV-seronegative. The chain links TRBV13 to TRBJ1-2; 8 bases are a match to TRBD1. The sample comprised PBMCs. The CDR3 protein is CASSPRDRTYGYTF. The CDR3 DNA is TGTGCCAGCAGCCCGCGGGACAGGACGTATGGCTACACCTTC.